This T cell receptor beta chain was sequenced in a study of OX40 agonist ivuxolimab in advanced cancers. Study-wide background: Every 2 weeks, patients received ivuxolimab intravenously, dosed at 0.01 to 10 mg/kg. Findings of the study overall: Expanded clones tended on average to be more numerous among CD8+ T cells than CD4+.

Germline V gene sequence: CDR1 LNHDA, CDR2 SQIVND (reference sequence). The CDR3 runs to 11 residues. V lost 10 bases, J lost 7 bases, and 13 bases lay in between. Some clones are missing from TCRdb's copy, which holds only in-frame ones; the method was immunoSEQ multiplex PCR. The data contain about 68,000 clones, approximately 86% of them singletons. About this clone itself: Its antigen is unknown.

Specimen: CD4+ or CD8+ T cells sorted from blood, collected in a trial of the OX40 agonist ivuxolimab. The rearrangement uses TRBV19 and TRBJ1-2; D possibly corresponds to TRBD1 (5 bases). The TCR comes from an adult with an advanced solid tumor such as melanoma, head and neck, liver or kidney cancer. CDR3 region: CATGTGVGYTF. The CDR3 DNA reads TGTGCCACCGGGACTGGAGTTGGCTACACCTTC.